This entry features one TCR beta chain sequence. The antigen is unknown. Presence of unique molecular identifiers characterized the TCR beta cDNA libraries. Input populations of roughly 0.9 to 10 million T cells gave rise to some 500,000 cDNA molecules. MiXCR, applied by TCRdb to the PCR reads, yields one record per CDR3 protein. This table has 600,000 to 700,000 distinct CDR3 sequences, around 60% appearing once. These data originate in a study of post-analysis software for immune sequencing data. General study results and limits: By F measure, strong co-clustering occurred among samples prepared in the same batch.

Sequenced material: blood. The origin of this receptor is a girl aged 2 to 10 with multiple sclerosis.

The CDR3: CTCSLDRAKAYF. The CDR3 bases are TGCACCTGCAGCCTGGACAGGGCAAAAGCGTACTTC. This chain uses TRBV5-1 with TRBJ2-4; 8 nucleotides align to TRBD1. The CDR3 is 12 amino acids. Looked up from germline, CDR1 is SGHRS and CDR2 is YFSETQ.